This T cell receptor beta chain originates from a study of shared clonotypes between healthy human individuals. About the study: Researchers drew samples from two women and a few men aged 18 to 49.

Study findings and constraints: Donor clonotype sharing was expected to depend on sequencing depth. Sharing across four donors was seen in around 5% of naive CD4 clonotypes.

Recent vaccinations or acute infections were absent in the healthy HIV-negative adult donors. The protocol was immunoSEQ multiplex PCR, while the TCRdb copy is restricted to in-frame clones and leaves out a portion. The table lists some 2.4 million clones, over 85% of them singletons. Germline V gene data show CDR1 as SGHNT and CDR2 as YENEEA. J was trimmed by 0 bases and V by 5 bases; bases with no gene match: 5. This CDR3 has 16 residues. This clone occurred once. Its specificity is not known. This clonotype was obtained from a man younger than 35 in good health. Some clones in this sample may be carry-over from other donors' samples. J is TRBJ2-3 and V is TRBV11-3, with 10 bases that match TRBD2. Sample: naive CD4+ T cells from PBMCs. The subset: CD45RA+ positively selected. Here the CDR3 DNA reads TGTGCCAGCAGCCGTAGCGGGAGGACTAGCACAGATACGCAGTATTTT. It is translated as CASSRSGRTSTDTQYF.